A single sample gave rise to the 22 T cell receptor beta chains below, sequenced in a study of T cell responses to AZD1222 COVID-19 vaccine (dated by TCRdb to the early 2020s). Libraries came from the immunoSEQ multiplex PCR assay. This is the immuneACCESS table as TCRdb keeps it, with only in-frame sequences that have V and J called. A part of the clones is gone; compared with another copy, unresolved V genes explain less than half, and the rest is unexplained. This sample gives approximately 120,000 clones in total; approximately 88% of them show up just once. The ten largest clones take up about 6% of the sample. In the paper's terms, the time point label means: baseline before first vaccination. Specimen: peripheral blood, collected on day 0 of AZD1222 vaccination. The source of these receptors is an adult in good health.

CDR3 region: CASSPRSGRAYEQYF. CDR3 in DNA: TGTGCCAGCTCACCAAGGAGCGGGAGGGCATACGAGCAGTACTTC. The chain combines TRBV18 with TRBJ2-7, with 10 bases matching TRBD2. This CDR3 region has 15 residues. Trimming took 2 bases from V and 4 from J; bases not matched to a gene: 5. CDR1 is KGHSH and CDR2 is LQKENI in the germline V gene.

The chain uses TRBV29-1 and TRBJ2-1; tentative D call: TRBD1 (6 bases). Trimming pared 3 bases from V and 2 bases from J, leaving 14 bases between. CDR1 and CDR2 (germline): SQVTM, ANQGSEA. The length of the CDR3 is 15 residues. The CDR3, as DNA: TGCAGCGTTGAGGCGCACAGGGTAACCTACAATGAGCAGTTCTTC. Its protein product is CSVEAHRVTYNEQFF.

The chain carries TRBV24-1 and TRBJ2-1, with 9 bases that match TRBD2. With V trimmed by 3 bases and J by 1 base, 9 bases remained unmatched. In germline, CDR1 is KGHDR, CDR2 SFDVKD. The CDR3 contains 18 residues. The CDR3 sequence: CATSDPRPSGKSYNEQFF. The CDR3 region has the DNA TGTGCCACCAGTGATCCTCGTCCTAGCGGGAAATCCTACAATGAGCAGTTCTTC.

The chain has TRBV2 and TRBJ2-1, with TRBD2 identical over 13 bases. Trimming took 5 bases from V and 4 from J; bases not matched to a gene: 2. Germline V gene lookup returns CDR1 SNHLY and CDR2 FYNNEI. The CDR3 spans 15 residues. This CDR3 is CASSPLAGGYNEQFF. The CDR3 region has the DNA TGTGCCAGCAGTCCACTAGCGGGAGGGTACAATGAGCAGTTCTTC.

The rearrangement joins TRBV29-1 to TRBJ2-7; 9 positions match TRBD1. V was pared by 8 bases and J by 3 bases, with 8 bases of the junction left unmatched. Germline CDR1 is SQVTM and CDR2 is ANQGSEA. The CDR3 is made up of 13 amino acids. CDR3 amino acids: CSTAGQGNYEQYF. As DNA, the CDR3 is TGCAGCACAGCGGGACAGGGAAACTACGAGCAGTACTTC.

The rearrangement uses TRBV5-4 and TRBJ2-1; 7 bases are shared with TRBD2. Trimming took 4 bases from V and 6 from J; bases not matched to a gene: 16. This CDR3 contains 17 residues. Per germline, CDR1 SGHNT and CDR2 YYREEE (reference sequence). Here the CDR3 DNA reads TGTGCCAGCAGCCCCCAAAGCCTAGCGGCCTGGGGCAATGAGCAGTTCTTC. This translates into CASSPQSLAAWGNEQFF.

The rearrangement joins TRBV7-2 to TRBJ2-3, with TRBD2 matching over 8 bases. Looked up from germline, CDR1 is SGHTA and CDR2 is FQGNSA. Trimming cost V 8 bases and J 2 bases; bases outside gene matches: 9. The CDR3 has 15 residues. CDR3 DNA: TGTGCCAGCTCTTTTGCGGGAGGACTCACAGATACGCAGTATTTT. Translation gives CASSFAGGLTDTQYF.

The chain carries TRBV6-5 and TRBJ1-1; TRBD1 agrees at 9 bases. The CDR3 is made up of 15 amino acids. Germline V CDR1 and CDR2: MNHEY, SVGAGI. The trim removed 7 bases at V and 2 bases at J, leaving 8 bases unmatched. CDR3 bases: TGTGCCAGCACCCTCGGGACAGGGCTTAACACTGAAGCTTTCTTT. It specifies CASTLGTGLNTEAFF.

This chain links TRBV20-1 with TRBJ1-1, with TRBD1 matching 9 bases. The CDR3 runs 11 residues. With V trimmed by 5 bases and J by 9 bases, 4 bases remained unmatched. Germline V gene data show CDR1 as DFQATT and CDR2 as SNEGSKA (reference sequence). CDR3 protein: CSAPGQGKAFF. The CDR3 DNA reads TGCAGTGCTCCGGGACAGGGAAAAGCTTTCTTT.

V and J are TRBV19 and TRBJ2-1; 8 nucleotides match TRBD1. The CDR3 consists of 14 residues. V shed 7 bases and J 14 bases; nucleotides not matched to a gene: 16. CDR1 and CDR2 (germline): LNHDA, SQIVND (reference sequence). CDR3 region: CASTSGQGRSKKFF. CDR3 coding DNA: TGTGCCAGTACCTCCGGACAGGGCAGGAGTAAGAAGTTCTTC. Filled out from reference TRBV19 and TRBJ2-1, the complete variable domain reads DGGITQSPKYLFRKEGQNVTLSCEQNLNHDAMYWYRQDPGQGLRLIYYSQIVNDFQKGDIAEGYSVSREKKESFPLTVTSAQKNPTAFYLCASTSGQGRSKKFFGPGTRLTVL.

The chain joins TRBV6-5 to TRBJ1-1; 7 positions agree with TRBD1. This CDR3 is 14 amino acids long. J was trimmed by 5 bases and V by 0 bases; bases with no gene match: 3. Germline V gene data show CDR1 as MNHEY and CDR2 as SVGAGI. The CDR3 region has the DNA TGTGCCAGCAGTTACTCCAGGGGGGATACTGAAGCTTTCTTT. Protein sequence: CASSYSRGDTEAFF.

This clone occurred a few times. This chain links TRBV4-2 with TRBJ2-1, with D possibly TRBD1 on 6 matching bases. Trimming removed 7 bases from V and 0 bases from J, with 19 bases in between. Germline values: CDR1 LGHNA, CDR2 YNFKEQ. The CDR3 contains 17 residues. CDR3 sequence reads: CASNHRQETSSYNEQFF. In nucleotides, the CDR3 is TGTGCCAGCAACCATAGACAGGAGACGAGCTCCTACAATGAGCAGTTCTTC.

As to this clone: Other DNA sequences in the sample encode the same CDR3. The chain employs TRBV2 and TRBJ2-7; the D is unclear. Germline CDR1 reads SNHLY; CDR2 reads FYNNEI. Trimming cost V 3 bases and J 3 bases, with 6 bases left between them. The CDR3 sequence is 12 residues long. The CDR3 bases are TGTGCCAGCAGTGAGTCCAGCTACGAGCAGTACTTC. Protein sequence: CASSESSYEQYF.

The J gene is TRBJ1-1, the V gene TRBV3-1 (or the pseudogene TRBV3-2), with D unresolved. The germline V gene has CDR1 LGHDT and CDR2 YNNKEL (reference sequence). The CDR3 sequence is 14 residues long. Between the trimmed V and J ends, which lost 4 bases and 3 bases, there was a span of 12 bases. CDR3 region: CASSPLPGYTEAFF. The CDR3 bases are TGTGCCAGCAGCCCATTACCGGGTTACACTGAAGCTTTCTTT.

This clone was picked up a small number of times. This rearrangement joins TRBV5-4 to TRBJ2-2, with a possible D match to TRBD1 (6 bases). The CDR3 length is 17 residues. CDR1 and CDR2 (germline): SGHNT, YYREEE (reference sequence). The V end was cut by 0 bases, the J end by 4 bases, with 16 bases between. In DNA, the CDR3 is TGTGCCAGCAGCTTGGCCGTTTTGGGGGCGGGCACCGGGGAGCTGTTTTTT. Protein: CASSLAVLGAGTGELFF.

This clone was seen a few times. The genes are TRBV27 and TRBJ1-5; D gene unclear. The V end lost 0 bases, the J end lost 6 bases, and 12 bases lay between the germline ends. The CDR3 spans 15 residues. Germline V CDR1 and CDR2: MNHEY, SMNVEV (reference sequence). The chain's CDR3 is CASSLSIPASQPQHF. In nucleotides, the CDR3 is TGTGCCAGCAGTTTATCTATTCCCGCTAGTCAGCCCCAGCATTTT.

The chain recombines TRBV2 with TRBJ2-5; D may be TRBD1 or TRBD2 (5 bases each). The CDR3 runs to 17 residues. The germline CDR1 and CDR2 sequences are SNHLY and FYNNEI. Trimming took off 6 bases at V and 4 bases at J, with 24 bases between the two ends. The CDR3 loop is CASRQLPGAGTSETQYF. CDR3 bases: TGTGCCAGCAGACAACTTCCTGGGGCAGGGACGTCAGAGACCCAGTACTTC.

V gene TRBV5-5 combines with J gene TRBJ1-2; 8 bases map to TRBD1. The V segment lost 4 bases and the J segment 9 bases; nucleotides outside the gene matches: 11. CDR3 size: 14 residues. Germline V CDR1 and CDR2: SGHKS, YYEKEE (reference sequence). CDR3 DNA: TGTGCCAGCAGCCTTTTGACAGGGGAGGGTAGCTACACCTTC. It is translated as CASSLLTGEGSYTF.

The chain couples TRBV9 to TRBJ1-5; tentative D call: TRBD1 (6 bases). Trimming removed 3 bases at V and 6 bases at J, with 16 bases between. Germline assignment: CDR1 SGDLS and CDR2 YYNGEE. This CDR3 has 15 amino acids. The CDR3 reads CASSGLDSAGQPQHF. The DNA for the CDR3 is TGTGCCAGCAGCGGGCTGGACAGCGCCGGTCAGCCCCAGCATTTT. Filled out from reference TRBV9 and TRBJ1-5, the complete variable domain reads DSGVTQTPKHLITATGQRVTLRCSPRSGDLSVYWYQQSLDQGLQFLIQYYNGEERAKGNILERFSAQQFPDLHSELNLSSLELGDSALYFCASSGLDSAGQPQHFGDGTRLSIL.

The chain joins TRBV4-3 to TRBJ1-4, with D perhaps matching TRBD1 (6 bases). Germline loops: CDR1 LGHNA, CDR2 YSLEER. The CDR3 is 16 residues long. Trimming removed 3 bases at V and 8 bases at J, with 19 bases between. This CDR3 is CASSQGPGTTGEKLFF. CDR3 coding DNA: TGCGCCAGCAGCCAGGGGCCCGGGACAACCGGGGAAAAACTGTTTTTT.

The CDR3 region has the DNA TGCGCCAGCAGTTCCGGGACAGTTAATGAAAAACTGTTTTTT. Encoded protein: CASSSGTVNEKLFF. This rearrangement joins TRBV10-1 to TRBJ1-4; 7 nucleotides agree with TRBD1. The CDR3 extends over 14 amino acids. The V gene end was trimmed by 5 bases and the J gene end by 4 bases; junction bases not matched to a gene: 4. Germline V gene lookup returns CDR1 WNHNN and CDR2 SYGVQD (reference sequence).

The chain has TRBV3-1 (or the pseudogene TRBV3-2) and TRBJ1-5, with TRBD1 as a possible D gene (6 bases). The germline gives CDR1 LGHDT, CDR2 YNNKEL (reference sequence). Trimming removed 5 bases at V and 1 base at J, with 15 bases between. The CDR3 sequence is 16 residues long. The CDR3 is CASSFGTQISNQPQHF. The CDR3 region has the DNA TGTGCCAGCAGCTTCGGGACACAAATAAGCAATCAGCCCCAGCATTTT.